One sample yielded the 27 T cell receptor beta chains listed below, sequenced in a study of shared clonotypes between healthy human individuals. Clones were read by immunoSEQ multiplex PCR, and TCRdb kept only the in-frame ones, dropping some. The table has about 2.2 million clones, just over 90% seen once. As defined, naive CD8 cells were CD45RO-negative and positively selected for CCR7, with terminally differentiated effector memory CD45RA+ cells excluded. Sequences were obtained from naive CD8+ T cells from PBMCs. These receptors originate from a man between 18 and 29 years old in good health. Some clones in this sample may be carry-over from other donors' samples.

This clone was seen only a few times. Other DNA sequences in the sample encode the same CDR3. The CDR3 coding sequence is TGTGCCAGCAGTTTACAGGGGGCAAGCACTGAAGCTTTCTTT. Translating it yields CASSLQGASTEAFF. This rearrangement joins TRBV27 to TRBJ1-1; 8 nucleotides line up with TRBD1. This CDR3 is built from 14 residues. V shed 2 bases and J 4 bases; nucleotides not matched to a gene: 3. Germline loops: CDR1 MNHEY, CDR2 SMNVEV (reference sequence).

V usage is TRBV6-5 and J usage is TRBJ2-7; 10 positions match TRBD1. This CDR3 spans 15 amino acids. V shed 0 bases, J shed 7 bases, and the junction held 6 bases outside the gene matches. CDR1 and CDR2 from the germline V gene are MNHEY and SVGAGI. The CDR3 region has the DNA TGTGCCAGCAGTTACTCGAGACAGGGGGCATGGGAGCAGTACTTC. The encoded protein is CASSYSRQGAWEQYF.

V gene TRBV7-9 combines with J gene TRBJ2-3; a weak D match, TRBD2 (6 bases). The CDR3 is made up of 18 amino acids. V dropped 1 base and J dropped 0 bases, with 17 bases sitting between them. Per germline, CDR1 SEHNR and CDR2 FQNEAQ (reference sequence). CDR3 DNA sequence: TGTGCCAGCAGCTTAGGACCGGCTCGTAGCGGTAGCACAGATACGCAGTATTTT. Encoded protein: CASSLGPARSGSTDTQYF.

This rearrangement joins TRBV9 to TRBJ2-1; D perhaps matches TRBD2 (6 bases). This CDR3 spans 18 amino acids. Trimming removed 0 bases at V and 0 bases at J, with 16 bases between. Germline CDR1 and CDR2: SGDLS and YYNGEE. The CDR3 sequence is CASSVAGGLLSSYNEQFF. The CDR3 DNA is TGTGCCAGCAGCGTAGCTGGGGGACTTTTAAGCTCCTACAATGAGCAGTTCTTC.

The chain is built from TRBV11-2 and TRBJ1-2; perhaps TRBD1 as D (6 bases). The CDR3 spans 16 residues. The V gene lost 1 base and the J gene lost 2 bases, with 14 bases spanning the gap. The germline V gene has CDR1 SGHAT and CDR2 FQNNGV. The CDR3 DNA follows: TGTGCCAGCAGCTTAGTTCGGGGGGCGGTCAACTATGGCTACACCTTC. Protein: CASSLVRGAVNYGYTF.

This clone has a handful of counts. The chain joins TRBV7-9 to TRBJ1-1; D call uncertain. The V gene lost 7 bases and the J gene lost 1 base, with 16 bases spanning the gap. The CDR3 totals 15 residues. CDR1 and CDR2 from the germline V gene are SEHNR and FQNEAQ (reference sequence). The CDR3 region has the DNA TGTGCCAGCAACCCCATGCCGGCGAGGAACACTGAAGCTTTCTTT. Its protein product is CASNPMPARNTEAFF. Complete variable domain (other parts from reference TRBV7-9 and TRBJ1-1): DTGVSQNPRHKITKRGQNVTFRCDPISEHNRLYWYRQTLGQGPEFLTYFQNEAQLEKSRLLSDRFSAERPKGSFSTLEIQRTEQGDSAMYLCASNPMPARNTEAFFGQGTRLTVV.

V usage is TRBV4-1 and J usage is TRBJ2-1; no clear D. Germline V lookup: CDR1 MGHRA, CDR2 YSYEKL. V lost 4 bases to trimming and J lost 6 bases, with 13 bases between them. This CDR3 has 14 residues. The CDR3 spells CASSPFGVGNEQFF. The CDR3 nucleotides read TGCGCCAGCAGCCCCTTTGGGGTTGGCAATGAGCAGTTCTTC.

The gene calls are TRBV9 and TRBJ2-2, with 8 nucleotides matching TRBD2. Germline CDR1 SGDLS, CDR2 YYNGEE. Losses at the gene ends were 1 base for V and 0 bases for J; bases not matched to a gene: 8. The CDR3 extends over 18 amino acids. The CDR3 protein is CASSVRSWREANTGELFF. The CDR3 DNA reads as TGTGCCAGCAGCGTAAGGAGTTGGCGGGAGGCGAACACCGGGGAGCTGTTTTTT.

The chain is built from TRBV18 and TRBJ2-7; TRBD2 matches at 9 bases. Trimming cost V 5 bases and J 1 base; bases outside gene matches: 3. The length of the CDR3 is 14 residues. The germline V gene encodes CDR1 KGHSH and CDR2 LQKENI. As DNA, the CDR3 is TGTGCCAGCTCAATAGCGGGAGAGTCCTACGAGCAGTACTTC. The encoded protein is CASSIAGESYEQYF.

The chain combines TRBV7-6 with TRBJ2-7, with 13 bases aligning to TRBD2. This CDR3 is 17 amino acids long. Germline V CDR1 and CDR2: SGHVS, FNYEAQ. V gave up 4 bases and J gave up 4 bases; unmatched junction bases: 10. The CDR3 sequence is CASSSFPGLAGFYEQYF. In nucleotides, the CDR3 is TGTGCCAGCAGCTCCTTCCCGGGACTAGCGGGGTTTTACGAGCAGTACTTC.

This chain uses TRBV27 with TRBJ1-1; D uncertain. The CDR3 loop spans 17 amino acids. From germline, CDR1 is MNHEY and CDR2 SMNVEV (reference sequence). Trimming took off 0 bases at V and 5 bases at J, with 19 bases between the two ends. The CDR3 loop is CASSLSPSDEGGTEAFF. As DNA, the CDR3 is TGTGCCAGCAGTTTATCGCCCTCCGACGAGGGCGGAACTGAAGCTTTCTTT.

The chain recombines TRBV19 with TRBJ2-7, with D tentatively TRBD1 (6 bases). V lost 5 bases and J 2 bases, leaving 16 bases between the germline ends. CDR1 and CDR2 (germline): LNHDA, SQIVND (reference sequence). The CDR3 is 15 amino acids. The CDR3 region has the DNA TGTGCCAGTAGTTCCGGACAGAGTGTCACCTACGAGCAGTACTTC. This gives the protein CASSSGQSVTYEQYF.

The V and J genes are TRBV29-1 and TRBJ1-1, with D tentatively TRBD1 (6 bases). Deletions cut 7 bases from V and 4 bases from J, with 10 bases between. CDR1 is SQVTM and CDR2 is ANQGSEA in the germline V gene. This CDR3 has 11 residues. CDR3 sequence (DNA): TGCAGCGCCACAGGGAGCACTGAAGCTTTCTTT. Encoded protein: CSATGSTEAFF.

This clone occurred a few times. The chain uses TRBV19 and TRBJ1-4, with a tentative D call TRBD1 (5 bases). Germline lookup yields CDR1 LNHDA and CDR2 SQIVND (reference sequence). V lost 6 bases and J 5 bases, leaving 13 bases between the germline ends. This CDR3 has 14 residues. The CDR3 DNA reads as TGTGCCAGTAGGTGGACGGACACCAATGAAAAACTGTTTTTT. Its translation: CASRWTDTNEKLFF.

The CDR3 DNA is TGTGCCAGCAGAATGGGCGGGTTGGCTAGCGGGACGTACGAGCAGTACTTC. It translates to CASRMGGLASGTYEQYF. The rearrangement links TRBV27 to TRBJ2-7, with 9 bases identical to TRBD2. Looked up from germline, CDR1 is MNHEY and CDR2 is SMNVEV (reference sequence). V shed 6 bases, J shed 4 bases, and the junction held 16 bases outside the gene matches. This CDR3 is 17 amino acids long.

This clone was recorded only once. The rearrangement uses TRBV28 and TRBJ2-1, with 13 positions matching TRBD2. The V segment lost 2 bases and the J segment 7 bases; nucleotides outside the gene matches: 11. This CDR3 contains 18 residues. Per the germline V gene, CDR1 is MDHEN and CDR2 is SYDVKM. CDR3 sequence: CASSLKWRTSGRGNEQFF. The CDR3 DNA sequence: TGTGCCAGCAGTTTAAAGTGGCGCACTAGCGGGAGGGGGAATGAGCAGTTCTTC.

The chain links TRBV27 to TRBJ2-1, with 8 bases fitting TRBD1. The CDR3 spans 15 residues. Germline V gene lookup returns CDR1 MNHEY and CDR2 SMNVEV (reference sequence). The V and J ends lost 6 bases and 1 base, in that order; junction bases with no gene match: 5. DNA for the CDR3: TGTGCCAGCAGAATTGACAGGGGATCCTACAATGAGCAGTTCTTC. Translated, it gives CASRIDRGSYNEQFF.

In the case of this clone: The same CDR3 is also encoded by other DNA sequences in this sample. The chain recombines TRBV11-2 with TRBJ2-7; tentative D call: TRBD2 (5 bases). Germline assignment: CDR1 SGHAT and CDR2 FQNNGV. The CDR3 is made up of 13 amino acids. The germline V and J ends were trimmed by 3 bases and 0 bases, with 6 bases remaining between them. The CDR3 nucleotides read TGTGCCAGCAGCTTGGCGGGCTCCTACGAGCAGTACTTC. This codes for CASSLAGSYEQYF. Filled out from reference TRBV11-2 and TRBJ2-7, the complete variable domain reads EAGVAQSPRYKIIEKRQSVAFWCNPISGHATLYWYQQILGQGPKLLIQFQNNGVVDDSQLPKDRFSAERLKGVDSTLKIQPAKLEDSAVYLCASSLAGSYEQYFGPGTRLTVT.

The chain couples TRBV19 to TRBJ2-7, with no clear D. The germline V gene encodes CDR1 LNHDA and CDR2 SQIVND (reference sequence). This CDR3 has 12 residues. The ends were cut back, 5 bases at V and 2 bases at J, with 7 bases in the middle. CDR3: CASSFGPYEQYF. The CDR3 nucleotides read TGTGCCAGTAGTTTCGGTCCCTACGAGCAGTACTTC.

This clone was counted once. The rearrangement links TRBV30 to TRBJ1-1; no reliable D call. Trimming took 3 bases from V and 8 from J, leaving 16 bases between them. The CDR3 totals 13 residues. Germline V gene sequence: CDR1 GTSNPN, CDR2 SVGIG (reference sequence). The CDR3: CAWSVDRALEAFF. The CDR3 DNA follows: TGTGCCTGGAGCGTTGACCGGGCCCTCGAAGCTTTCTTT.

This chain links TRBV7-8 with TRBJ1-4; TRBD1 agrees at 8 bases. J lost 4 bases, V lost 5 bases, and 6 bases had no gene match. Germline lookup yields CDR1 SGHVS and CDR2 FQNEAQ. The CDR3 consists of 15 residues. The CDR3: CASSPHRGSNEKLFF. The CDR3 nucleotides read TGTGCCAGCAGCCCACACAGGGGGAGTAATGAAAAACTGTTTTTT.

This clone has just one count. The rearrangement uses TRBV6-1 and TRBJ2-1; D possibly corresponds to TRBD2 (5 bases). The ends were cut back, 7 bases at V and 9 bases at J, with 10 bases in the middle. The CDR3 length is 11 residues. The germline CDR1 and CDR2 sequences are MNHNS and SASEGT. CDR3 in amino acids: CASNGDSEQFF. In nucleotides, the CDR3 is TGTGCCAGCAACGGGGATAGTGAGCAGTTCTTC.

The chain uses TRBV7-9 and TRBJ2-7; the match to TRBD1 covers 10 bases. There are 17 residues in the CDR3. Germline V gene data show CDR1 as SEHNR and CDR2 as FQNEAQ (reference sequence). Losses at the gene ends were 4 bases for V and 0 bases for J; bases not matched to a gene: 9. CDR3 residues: CASSSSGGQGRSYEQYF. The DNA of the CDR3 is TGTGCCAGCAGCTCCTCGGGGGGACAGGGGCGCTCCTACGAGCAGTACTTC.

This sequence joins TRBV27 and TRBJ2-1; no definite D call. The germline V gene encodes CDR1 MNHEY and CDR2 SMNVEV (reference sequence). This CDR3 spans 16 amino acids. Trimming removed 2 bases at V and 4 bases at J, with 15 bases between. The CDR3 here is CASSLSWWNIYNEQFF. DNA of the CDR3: TGTGCCAGCAGTTTAAGTTGGTGGAACATTTACAATGAGCAGTTCTTC.

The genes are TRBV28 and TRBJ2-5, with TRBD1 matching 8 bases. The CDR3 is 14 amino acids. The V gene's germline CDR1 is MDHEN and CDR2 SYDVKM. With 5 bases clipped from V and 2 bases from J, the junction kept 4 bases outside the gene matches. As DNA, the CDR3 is TGTGCCAGCAGTACCCGGGACAGGCAAGAGACCCAGTACTTC. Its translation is CASSTRDRQETQYF.

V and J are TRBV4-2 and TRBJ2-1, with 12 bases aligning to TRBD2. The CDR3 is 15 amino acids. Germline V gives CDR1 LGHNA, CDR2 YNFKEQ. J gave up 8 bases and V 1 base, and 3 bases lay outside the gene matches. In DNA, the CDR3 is TGTGCCAGCAGCCAAGGACTAGCGGGAGTCTATGAGCAGTTCTTC. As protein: CASSQGLAGVYEQFF.

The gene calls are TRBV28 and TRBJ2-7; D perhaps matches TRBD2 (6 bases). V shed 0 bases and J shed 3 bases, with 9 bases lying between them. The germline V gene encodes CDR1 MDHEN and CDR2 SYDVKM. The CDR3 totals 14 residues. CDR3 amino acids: CASSLWAGYYEQYF. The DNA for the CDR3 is TGTGCCAGCAGTTTATGGGCGGGGTACTACGAGCAGTACTTC.